Following are 21 T cell receptor beta chains from one sample sequenced in a study of sequential checkpoint blockade in melanoma. Only in-frame clones appear in the TCRdb table, and some are missing; sequencing was by immunoSEQ multiplex PCR. The sample includes 20,000 to 25,000 clones, roughly 78% of them seen just once. The treatment was: randomized to nivolumab then ipilimumab (arm A) or the reverse (arm B). The sequencing used CD8+ T cells sorted from blood (inferred from file names), collected from a patient given nivolumab and ipilimumab in sequence. All receptors derive from a human donor with melanoma.

The chain is built from TRBV18 and TRBJ1-2, with D tentatively TRBD1 (5 bases). Deletions cut 4 bases from V and 7 bases from J, with 25 bases between. Looked up from germline, CDR1 is KGHSH and CDR2 is LQKENI. The CDR3 covers 17 residues. This chain's CDR3 is CASSLYERRQGLSGYTF. For the CDR3, the DNA is TGTGCCAGCTCACTCTACGAACGTCGGCAGGGCTTAAGTGGCTACACCTTC.

The CDR3 sequence is CASSPAGAETQYF. DNA for the CDR3: TGTGCCAGCAGCCCCGCAGGGGCAGAGACCCAGTACTTC. This rearrangement joins TRBV7-9 to TRBJ2-5, with a tentative D call TRBD1 (6 bases). CDR3 length equals 13 residues. Trimming left V 5 bases short and J 4 bases short, with 11 bases between. Germline CDR1 and CDR2: SEHNR and FQNEAQ (reference sequence).

The chain uses TRBV27 and TRBJ2-7; 10 bases are shared with TRBD2. The CDR3 consists of 16 residues. The V and J ends lost 3 bases and 3 bases, in that order; junction bases with no gene match: 8. Germline loops: CDR1 MNHEY, CDR2 SMNVEV (reference sequence). The CDR3 DNA reads as TGTGCCAGCAGTTTTCCTAGCGGGAGTCCTGACTACGAGCAGTACTTC. It is translated as CASSFPSGSPDYEQYF.

This clone was observed a single time. V gene TRBV30 combines with J gene TRBJ1-5, with a weak D call TRBD1 (5 bases). This CDR3 comprises 15 residues. V was shortened by 1 base and J by 0 bases, with 10 bases between the two germline ends. In germline, CDR1 is GTSNPN, CDR2 SVGIG (reference sequence). The CDR3: CAWSGPGGSNQPQHF. The CDR3 DNA reads as TGTGCCTGGAGTGGTCCCGGGGGTAGCAATCAGCCCCAGCATTTT. The full variable domain, rest sourced from reference TRBV30 and TRBJ1-5, is SQTIHQWPATLVQPVGSPLSLECTVEGTSNPNLYWYRQAAGRGLQLLFYSVGIGQISSEVPQNLSASRPQDRQFILSSKKLLLSDSGFYLCAWSGPGGSNQPQHFGDGTRLSIL.

The CDR3 sequence: CASSRKVQGSRTDTQYF. CDR3 nucleotide sequence: TGCGCCAGCAGCCGGAAGGTACAGGGAAGCAGAACAGATACGCAGTATTTT. This sequence joins TRBV5-1 and TRBJ2-3; D might be TRBD1 (6 bases). V was trimmed by 4 bases and J by 3 bases, leaving 21 bases between them. Germline CDR1 is SGHRS and CDR2 is YFSETQ. The CDR3 is made up of 17 amino acids.

This chain connects TRBV5-4 to TRBJ2-3; 8 nucleotides agree with TRBD1. V lost 5 bases to trimming and J lost 5 bases; unmatched junction nucleotides: 7. The CDR3 sequence is 14 residues long. CDR1 and CDR2 (germline): SGHNT, YYREEE (reference sequence). CDR3 in DNA: TGTGCCAGCAGTACAGGGGGGATGGAAGATACGCAGTATTTT. Amino acids: CASSTGGMEDTQYF.

Only one count was recorded for this clone. V gene TRBV5-1 combines with J gene TRBJ2-1, with a possible D match to TRBD1 (6 bases). The germline V gene encodes CDR1 SGHRS and CDR2 YFSETQ. V was cut by 4 bases and J by 9 bases, with 11 bases left in between. The CDR3 is made up of 12 amino acids. This CDR3 is CASSVQGSEQFF. The CDR3 DNA reads as TGCGCCAGCAGCGTACAGGGAAGTGAGCAGTTCTTC. The full variable domain, completed using reference TRBV5-1 and TRBJ2-1, is KAGVTQTPRYLIKTRGQQVTLSCSPISGHRSVSWYQQTPGQGLQFLFEYFSETQRNKGNFPGRFSGRQFSNSRSEMNVSTLELGDSALYLCASSVQGSEQFFGPGTRLTVL.

This rearrangement joins TRBV7-2 to TRBJ1-2, with D tentatively TRBD1 (6 bases). There are 16 residues in the CDR3. Looked up from germline, CDR1 is SGHTA and CDR2 is FQGNSA. The germline V and J ends were trimmed by 5 bases and 0 bases, with 16 bases remaining between them. CDR3 nucleotides: TGTGCCAGCAGCAGAAGGGGGGGCGGGGCTAACTATGGCTACACCTTC. Encoded protein: CASSRRGGGANYGYTF.

The chain is built from TRBV7-8 and TRBJ1-1; weak D call: TRBD1 (5 bases). V gave up 5 bases and J gave up 11 bases, with 18 bases separating them. The CDR3 runs 13 residues. Germline V gene sequence: CDR1 SGHVS, CDR2 FQNEAQ. The chain's CDR3 is CASSGADKGVAFF. The CDR3 nucleotides read TGTGCCAGCAGCGGCGCGGACAAAGGAGTGGCTTTCTTT.

The chain joins TRBV19 to TRBJ2-7; 7 positions agree with TRBD2. Per the germline V gene, CDR1 is LNHDA and CDR2 is SQIVND (reference sequence). V lost 3 bases and J lost 7; bases outside the gene matches: 9. The CDR3 loop spans 14 amino acids. Written as DNA, the CDR3 is TGTGCCAGTAGTATTCCGGGACTAACGTGGGAGCAGTACTTC. Its protein product is CASSIPGLTWEQYF.

In its sample, this clone was seen once. The J gene is TRBJ1-2, the V gene TRBV27; weak D call: TRBD1 (6 bases). CDR3 length: 13 residues. Germline V gene lookup returns CDR1 MNHEY and CDR2 SMNVEV (reference sequence). Trimming removed 5 bases at V and 4 bases at J, with 11 bases between. This chain's CDR3 is CASSLQGFYGYTF. The CDR3 nucleotides read TGTGCCAGCAGTCTTCAGGGGTTCTATGGCTACACCTTC.

The chain links TRBV29-1 to TRBJ2-1; 9 bases agree with TRBD2. After removal of 4 bases from V and 10 bases from J, the junction contained 8 bases not matched to a gene. Looked up from germline, CDR1 is SQVTM and CDR2 is ANQGSEA. The CDR3 is made up of 13 amino acids. The CDR3 protein is CSVVSGSVLEQFF. The DNA for the CDR3 is TGCAGCGTTGTTAGCGGGAGCGTTCTGGAGCAGTTCTTC.

The rearrangement joins TRBV28 to TRBJ2-7, with D possibly being TRBD1 (5 bases). Germline loops: CDR1 MDHEN, CDR2 SYDVKM. This CDR3 is built from 13 residues. Between the trimmed V and J ends, which lost 2 bases and 3 bases, there was a span of 8 bases. The CDR3 DNA follows: TGTGCCAGCAGTTTACCGACAGTCTACGAGCAGTACTTC. Translation: CASSLPTVYEQYF.

The chain has TRBV7-2 and TRBJ1-2; the match to TRBD1 covers 7 bases. The germline CDR1 and CDR2 sequences are SGHTA and FQGNSA. There are 14 residues in the CDR3. The junction had 11 bases not matched to a gene; V was cut back by 5 bases and J by 8 bases. The CDR3 region has the DNA TGTGCCAGCAGCCGGACAGGCCCTATAAGCGGCTACACCTTC. Translating it yields CASSRTGPISGYTF. The complete variable domain, with remaining parts taken from reference TRBV7-2 and TRBJ1-2, reads GAGVSQSPSNKVTEKGKDVELRCDPISGHTALYWYRQSLGQGLEFLIYFQGNSAPDKSGLPSDRFSAERTGGSVSTLTIQRTQQEDSAVYLCASSRTGPISGYTFGSGTRLTVV.

The V call is TRBV7-2, the J call TRBJ1-2; TRBD1 agrees at 8 bases. After removal of 5 bases from V and 2 bases from J, the junction contained 7 bases not matched to a gene. Germline V CDR1 and CDR2: SGHTA, FQGNSA. CDR3 length: 15 amino acids. This CDR3 is CASSPDRGRNYGYTF. The CDR3 region has the DNA TGTGCCAGCAGCCCAGACAGGGGTCGCAACTATGGCTACACCTTC.

V usage is TRBV7-9 and J usage is TRBJ2-2; 8 bases line up with TRBD2. V was clipped by 1 base and J by 2 bases; unmatched bases: 6. This CDR3 contains 17 residues. Looked up from germline, CDR1 is SEHNR and CDR2 is FQNEAQ (reference sequence). CDR3 DNA: TGTGCCAGCAGCTTAGTACTAGCGGACTTAAACACCGGGGAGCTGTTTTTT. Residues: CASSLVLADLNTGELFF.

The chain links TRBV19 to TRBJ2-5, with TRBD2 identical over 12 bases. The germline V gene has CDR1 LNHDA and CDR2 SQIVND (reference sequence). Trimming cost V 3 bases and J 4 bases; bases outside gene matches: 12. This CDR3 region has 18 residues. CDR3 nucleotide sequence: TGTGCCAGTAGTATGTGGCTAGCGGGAGGGCTTGTTGGAGAGACCCAGTACTTC. This gives the protein CASSMWLAGGLVGETQYF. The whole variable domain, filled in from reference TRBV19 and TRBJ2-5, reads DGGITQSPKYLFRKEGQNVTLSCEQNLNHDAMYWYRQDPGQGLRLIYYSQIVNDFQKGDIAEGYSVSREKKESFPLTVTSAQKNPTAFYLCASSMWLAGGLVGETQYFGPGTRLLVL.

The rearrangement joins TRBV5-1 to TRBJ2-1; possible D gene TRBD1, 6 bases. CDR3 size: 15 residues. Looked up from germline, CDR1 is SGHRS and CDR2 is YFSETQ. V was pared by 0 bases and J by 3 bases, with 10 bases between. The CDR3 sequence is CASSLEGQSYNEQFF. The CDR3 bases are TGCGCCAGCAGCTTGGAAGGACAGAGCTACAATGAGCAGTTCTTC. Variable domain in full (rest from reference TRBV5-1 and TRBJ2-1): KAGVTQTPRYLIKTRGQQVTLSCSPISGHRSVSWYQQTPGQGLQFLFEYFSETQRNKGNFPGRFSGRQFSNSRSEMNVSTLELGDSALYLCASSLEGQSYNEQFFGPGTRLTVL.

This clone was counted a few times. The chain couples TRBV7-6 to TRBJ1-1; 7 bases fit TRBD1. This CDR3 comprises 14 residues. V trimming: 5 bases; J trimming: 2 bases; junction bases outside the gene matches: 5. Germline V gives CDR1 SGHVS, CDR2 FNYEAQ. CDR3 in amino acids: CASSAYRGNTEAFF. The CDR3 nucleotides read TGTGCCAGCAGCGCCTACAGGGGTAACACTGAAGCTTTCTTT.

This chain uses TRBV9 with TRBJ2-6; the D gene is possibly TRBD1 (6 bases). The CDR3 covers 15 residues. The germline V and J ends were trimmed by 7 bases and 0 bases, with 11 bases remaining between them. In germline, CDR1 is SGDLS, CDR2 YYNGEE. CDR3 nucleotide sequence: TGTGCCAGCGCAGGGGCGAACTCTGGGGCCAACGTCCTGACTTTC. Translation gives CASAGANSGANVLTF.

The gene calls are TRBV7-9 and TRBJ2-5, with D tentatively TRBD2 (6 bases). Deletions cut 4 bases from V and 2 bases from J, with 14 bases between. Germline V gene sequence: CDR1 SEHNR, CDR2 FQNEAQ (reference sequence). This CDR3 is 15 amino acids long. The CDR3 DNA reads as TGTGCCAGCAGCTCCGGGACTGCCATTCAAGAGACCCAGTACTTC. Translating it yields CASSSGTAIQETQYF.